This T cell receptor beta chain stems from a study of blood T cell repertoires in COVID-19 (dated by TCRdb to 2020 to 2021). The study in broad terms: Samples from collaborators originated in the United States, Italy and Spain and spanned both the acute and convalescent phases of COVID-19. The prospective study material was composed of cDNA or gDNA derived from T cells, B-cell-depleted T cells, or PBMCs. Deeply sampled blood TCRbeta repertoires from subjects exposed to, actively infected with, or recovered from COVID-19 were included in the dataset. The repertoires were made available in a free public database intended to serve as a resource for research on the immune response to SARS-CoV-2. Samples were obtained from the ongoing ImmuneRACE study (first 160 participants) and from some 1,200 subjects provided by 6 global collaborators. Sample metadata almost always included a de-identified subject ID, COVID-19 status, age in years and sex. HLA class I and class II types, where available, came from metadata supplied by the sample provider rather than from assay-based typing.

Participants in the prospective study were aged 18 to 89 years, lived in under 30 United States geographic areas, and enrolled through a virtual design. In the prospective study, participants were assigned to cohorts based on the clinical history participants reported in a screening survey and a study questionnaire. Recovered participants in ImmuneRACE Cohort 3 were defined as having two consecutive negative NP/OP PCR tests, clearance from a healthcare professional, or resolution of symptoms. In the prospective study, mobile phlebotomists collected whole blood, serum and a nasopharyngeal or oropharyngeal swab from each participant. Participants in the prospective study had the option to provide additional blood draws and questionnaires over a roughly two-month period. Before DNA extraction, blood samples from the prospective study were shipped at room temperature or frozen. From a lookup of the germline V gene, CDR1 and CDR2 are SGHRS and YFSETQ. Deletion took 0 bases off V and 6 bases off J, with a span of 12 bases between the germline ends. The CDR3 covers 14 residues, taking in both the cysteine and the phenylalanine. CDR3 DNA only is kept here, 42 bases in frame from base 1.

TCRbeta CDR3 regions were amplified from genomic DNA using the immunoSEQ Assay, a bias-controlled multiplex PCR. Processing in the source paper ran as follows. Within the assay, amplification of reference gene primers was used to estimate how many nucleated cells each sample contained. Sequence reads were collapsed and filtered to measure the absolute abundance of every unique TCRbeta CDR3 rearrangement. For each sample, productive Simpson clonality was calculated as the square root of Simpson's diversity index over productive rearrangements. In TCRdb, the immuneACCESS table is reduced to in-frame sequences with V and J assigned. These tables do not hold every clone; where another copy was compared, an unresolved V gene accounts for under half, and the others remain unexplained. That table supplies the V and J calls and clone size; D and trimming were determined from the DNA. For this sample the table gives approximately 320,000 clones, of which roughly 87% were detected only once. The ten top clones hold 8.9% of the sample.

On the study overall, not on this receptor specifically: How much clinical and demographic metadata was included differed by source and by participant, and the metadata was provided uncurated.

Regarding this clone: The target of this receptor is not known. Base quality data are lacking; no much larger clone is found one base away.

What was sequenced was PBMCs or T cells enriched from blood (not recorded which). The rearrangement joined TRBV5-1 to TRBJ1-1; the D segment could be TRBD1, given 5 matching bases. This receptor was taken from a woman aged 18-29 years who had recovered from COVID-19. The CDR3 protein sequence reads: CASSLDAGFAEAFF. The DNA is as follows: TGCGCCAGCAGCTTGGATGCAGGGTTCGCTGAAGCTTTCTTT.